This T cell receptor beta chain is drawn from a study of human T cells and chemical hapten exposure. Points from the study as a whole: Patch test score rose with PT1 expanded TCR count, significant at thresholds 8, 16 and 32, not 4.

The sample's time point: patch test 3, about 24 weeks after DPC sensitization. Treatment noted: therapeutic diphenylcyclopropenone sensitization with weekly scalp DPC. A remark on this clonotype: The antigen is unknown.

The study's library attached unique molecular identifiers to single cDNA molecules. TCRdb called the RACE reads again in MiXCR, with one record for every CDR3 protein. This sample yields about 90,000 distinct CDR3 sequences, of which 11% are seen a single time; 0.85% to 1.2% belongs to the top ten. The sample was whole blood, taken in connection with sensitization to the hapten diphenylcyclopropenone (DPC). This clonotype was sampled from a woman aged 25 to 39 with alopecia areata. Some clones in this sample may be carry-over from other donors' samples.

In nucleotides, the CDR3 is TGTGCCAGCAGCTCTACCGGGACAGGGTACACAGATACGCAGTATTTT. Its protein product is CASSSTGTGYTDTQYF. The V call is TRBV27, the J call TRBJ2-3, with TRBD1 identical over 9 bases. This CDR3 comprises 16 residues. Germline V gene sequence: CDR1 MNHEY, CDR2 SMNVEV (reference sequence). J gave up 2 bases and V 6 bases, and 9 bases lay outside the gene matches.